This T cell receptor beta chain was sequenced during a study of beta chain features in type 1 diabetes. The germline gives CDR1 SQVTM, CDR2 ANQGSEA. V shed 4 bases, J shed 8 bases, and the junction held 8 bases outside the gene matches. CDR3 length equals 13 residues. As every portion of the isolated RNA was reverse transcribed, the sequencing read expressed TCRB transcripts. Sequencing used immunoSEQ multiplex PCR; TCRdb keeps in-frame clones, though not all of them. The table has around 650,000 clones, roughly 12% seen once; the top ten hold more than 0.095%. Purities over 98% were achieved in all sorted populations. As for this clone: Its antigen is not known. Other DNA sequences in this sample translate to the same CDR3.

Broader study findings: Junctions at VDJ sites from type 1 diabetes patients had fewer insertions and more deletions. Significant though moderate, a shortening of TCRB CDR3s appeared in all four CD4+ subsets of Type 1 diabetes patients. PCR might pick shorter templates more often, in the same way for patients and controls.

The receptor was derived from a man younger than 45 with type 1 diabetes. Sequenced material: naive CD4+ T cells from blood. The genes are TRBV29-1 and TRBJ1-2, with 9 bases lining up with TRBD1. CDR3 region: CSVGDRVLVGYTF. The CDR3 nucleotides are TGCAGCGTTGGGGACAGGGTGTTAGTCGGCTACACCTTC.